The next 25 T cell receptor beta chains were all read from a single sample in a study of cytomegalovirus exposure and HLA in healthy donors. Primers: 60 Vbeta forward and 13 Jbeta reverse. Data came from immunoSEQ multiplex PCR; TCRdb stores just in-frame clones and leaves some out. The table includes 100,000 to 150,000 clones, about 74% detected once. The sequencing input was PBMCs. Receptors originate from a woman between 50 and 59 years old in good health and CMV-seropositive.

The chain recombines TRBV5-1 with TRBJ2-2; TRBD1 might be the D (6 bases). The CDR3 is made up of 16 amino acids. Trimming cost V 4 bases and J 2 bases, with 15 bases left between them. Germline assignment: CDR1 SGHRS and CDR2 YFSETQ. The CDR3 sequence is CASSRTGQLNTGELFF. CDR3 coding DNA: TGCGCCAGCAGCCGGACCGGACAGCTAAACACCGGGGAGCTGTTTTTT.

The chain carries TRBV18 and TRBJ2-5, with D tentatively TRBD2 (6 bases). This CDR3 is built from 14 residues. In germline, CDR1 is KGHSH, CDR2 LQKENI. The ends were cut back, 6 bases at V and 5 bases at J, with 16 bases in the middle. In nucleotides, the CDR3 is TGTGCCAGCTCCCCCACTAGCTCGGGGGAGACCCAGTACTTC. It translates to CASSPTSSGETQYF.

This sequence joins TRBV12-5 and TRBJ2-5; D possibly corresponds to TRBD2 (5 bases). The CDR3 is 12 residues long. Germline CDR1 reads LGHNT; CDR2 reads FRNRAP. The ends were cut back, 9 bases at V and 7 bases at J, with 15 bases in the middle. The CDR3 sequence: CASSSGDGTQYF. The DNA of the CDR3 is TGTGCTAGCTCGAGCGGAGACGGGACCCAGTACTTC.

There are a few counts of this clone. The V gene is TRBV2, the J gene TRBJ1-1; TRBD1 agrees at 8 bases. With V trimmed by 10 bases and J by 7 bases, 11 bases remained unmatched. CDR1 is SNHLY and CDR2 is FYNNEI in the germline V gene. The CDR3 runs 13 residues. CDR3 residues: CATRQGAKVEAFF. As DNA, the CDR3 is TGTGCCACCCGCCAGGGGGCAAAAGTTGAAGCTTTCTTT.

The chain joins TRBV19 to TRBJ2-5; D is undetermined. There are 14 residues in the CDR3. Germline lookup yields CDR1 LNHDA and CDR2 SQIVND (reference sequence). V was cut by 3 bases and J by 5 bases, with 13 bases left in between. The DNA for the CDR3 is TGTGCCAGTAGTATCCAGAATATTTGGGAGACCCAGTACTTC. It yields the protein CASSIQNIWETQYF.

The chain couples TRBV15 to TRBJ2-7, with 10 bases fitting TRBD1. J was trimmed by 6 bases and V by 4 bases; bases with no gene match: 3. This CDR3 is built from 13 residues. In germline, CDR1 is LNHNV, CDR2 YYDKDF (reference sequence). The CDR3 DNA follows: TGTGCCACCAGCACAAGGACAGGGGGCGAGCAGTACTTC. As protein: CATSTRTGGEQYF.

V usage is TRBV5-6 and J usage is TRBJ2-7; D is possibly TRBD1 (6 bases). CDR3 length equals 15 residues. V was shortened by 4 bases and J by 6 bases, with 20 bases between the two germline ends. The germline V gene has CDR1 SGHDT and CDR2 YYEEEE. Written as DNA, the CDR3 is TGTGCCAGCAGCCTCAGGCCAGGGGATGTAGGCGAGCAGTACTTC. It encodes CASSLRPGDVGEQYF.

CDR3 in DNA: TGTGCCAGCTCACCGCAACAGGGGGCGACCGGGGAGCTGTTTTTT. It is translated as CASSPQQGATGELFF. The chain combines TRBV18 with TRBJ2-2, with TRBD1 identical over 9 bases. The V gene end was trimmed by 3 bases and the J gene end by 5 bases; junction bases not matched to a gene: 4. The CDR3 spans 15 residues. Germline CDR1 and CDR2: KGHSH and LQKENI.

This chain uses TRBV14 with TRBJ2-7; 9 bases align to TRBD1. Per the germline V gene, CDR1 is SGHDN and CDR2 is FVKESK. There are 15 residues in the CDR3. J was trimmed by 6 bases and V by 4 bases; bases with no gene match: 10. Here the CDR3 reads CASSRTGGEGSEQYF. CDR3 sequence (DNA): TGTGCCAGCAGCCGAACAGGGGGCGAGGGGAGCGAGCAGTACTTC.

The chain has TRBV4-2 and TRBJ2-2; D possibly corresponds to TRBD2 (7 bases). The germline V gene encodes CDR1 LGHNA and CDR2 YNFKEQ. Trimming cost V 5 bases and J 8 bases, with 15 bases left between them. CDR3 length: 14 residues. The CDR3 DNA reads TGTGCCAGCAGCGGCGCTAGGGGGGGAGGGGAGCTGTTTTTT. Translating it yields CASSGARGGGELFF.

DNA of the CDR3: TGTGCCAGCAGTGAAACCCGACAGGGGGGTGGCTACACCTTC. Its translation is CASSETRQGGGYTF. This chain joins TRBV2 and TRBJ1-2, with 9 bases lining up with TRBD1. The CDR3 runs 14 residues. Germline-derived CDR1 and CDR2 are SNHLY and FYNNEI. V lost 2 bases, J lost 7 bases, and 5 bases stayed unmatched.

The chain couples TRBV2 to TRBJ2-7; 8 nucleotides match TRBD2. The CDR3 covers 14 residues. Trimming removed 8 bases from V and 1 base from J; junction bases left unmatched: 7. The V gene's germline CDR1 is SNHLY and CDR2 FYNNEI. CDR3 residues: CASSAGGGSYEQYF. The CDR3 DNA reads as TGTGCCAGCTCGGCGGGGGGCGGATCCTACGAGCAGTACTTC.

V gene TRBV30 combines with J gene TRBJ2-2; possible D gene TRBD2, 7 bases. Germline CDR1 and CDR2: GTSNPN and SVGIG (reference sequence). The CDR3 has 13 residues. V was cut by 6 bases and J by 6 bases, with 14 bases left in between. In DNA, the CDR3 is TGTGCCTGCGAGGGGGGGAGGGCCGGGGAGCTGTTTTTT. Translating gives CACEGGRAGELFF. Full variable domain (rest looked up from reference TRBV30 and TRBJ2-2): SQTIHQWPATLVQPVGSPLSLECTVEGTSNPNLYWYRQAAGRGLQLLFYSVGIGQISSEVPQNLSASRPQDRQFILSSKKLLLSDSGFYLCACEGGRAGELFFGEGSRLTVL.

This clone has just a few counts. This sequence joins TRBV10-3 and TRBJ2-1, with D uncertain. The CDR3 has 12 residues. The V end was cut by 2 bases, the J end by 5 bases, with 4 bases between. Germline V gives CDR1 ENHRY, CDR2 SYGVKD. As DNA, the CDR3 is TGTGCCATCAGTGAGCTCGACAATGAGCAGTTCTTC. It encodes CAISELDNEQFF.

The rearrangement links TRBV29-1 to TRBJ2-5; D is possibly TRBD2 (6 bases). The J call may be wrong; the DNA end is better matched by TRBJ2-7. The CDR3 is made up of 14 amino acids. Germline CDR1 SQVTM, CDR2 ANQGSEA. CDR3 amino acids: CSVILSVGGGEQYF. DNA for the CDR3: TGCAGCGTGATCCTCTCAGTGGGGGGAGGCGAGCAGTACTTC.

The rearrangement links TRBV11-2 to TRBJ2-7; D gene ambiguous. V lost 3 bases, J lost 3 bases, and 6 bases lay in between. CDR1 and CDR2 from the germline V gene are SGHAT and FQNNGV. The CDR3 contains 12 residues. The DNA for the CDR3 is TGTGCCAGCAGCTTTTACATCTACGAGCAGTACTTC. Translation: CASSFYIYEQYF. Complete variable domain (other parts from reference TRBV11-2 and TRBJ2-7): EAGVAQSPRYKIIEKRQSVAFWCNPISGHATLYWYQQILGQGPKLLIQFQNNGVVDDSQLPKDRFSAERLKGVDSTLKIQPAKLEDSAVYLCASSFYIYEQYFGPGTRLTVT.

J is TRBJ1-2 and V is TRBV5-8; D is undetermined. CDR1 is SGHTS and CDR2 is YDEGEE in the germline V gene. The CDR3 has 13 residues. Trimming took off 4 bases at V and 3 bases at J, with 10 bases between the two ends. The CDR3 protein is CASSPDTDYGYTF. The CDR3 coding sequence is TGTGCCAGCAGCCCTGACACCGACTATGGCTACACCTTC.

The gene calls are TRBV6-1 and TRBJ1-5, with a possible D match to TRBD1 (6 bases). Per the germline V gene, CDR1 is MNHNS and CDR2 is SASEGT. V was pared by 11 bases and J by 5 bases, with 13 bases between. CDR3 length equals 12 residues. CDR3 region: CAGGGPDQPQHF. In DNA, the CDR3 is TGTGCCGGCGGGGGCCCCGATCAGCCCCAGCATTTT.

This clone was observed a few times. This chain connects TRBV30 to TRBJ2-7, with D tentatively TRBD1 (6 bases). The V gene lost 0 bases and the J gene lost 2 bases, with 14 bases spanning the gap. The CDR3 runs 15 residues. CDR1 GTSNPN and CDR2 SVGIG come from the germline V gene (reference sequence). CDR3 amino acids: CAWSVGGTLAYEQYF. In DNA form, the CDR3 reads TGTGCCTGGAGTGTGGGTGGGACACTTGCCTACGAGCAGTACTTC. Variable domain in full (rest from reference TRBV30 and TRBJ2-7): SQTIHQWPATLVQPVGSPLSLECTVEGTSNPNLYWYRQAAGRGLQLLFYSVGIGQISSEVPQNLSASRPQDRQFILSSKKLLLSDSGFYLCAWSVGGTLAYEQYFGPGTRLTVT.

This clone has a handful of counts. The V gene is TRBV4-3, the J gene TRBJ2-3; 14 bases fit TRBD2. Germline CDR1 reads LGHNA; CDR2 reads YSLEER. Trimming removed 4 bases from V and 4 bases from J; junction bases left unmatched: 7. This CDR3 has 17 amino acids. CDR3 nucleotides: TGCGCCAGCAGCCGATCGGGACTAGCGGGGGTGGCAGATACGCAGTATTTT. Its translation is CASSRSGLAGVADTQYF.

This clone was seen only a few times. CDR3 loop: CASSPLAGGVSYNEQFF. In DNA form, the CDR3 reads TGTGCCAGCAGCCCACTAGCGGGGGGCGTCTCCTACAATGAGCAGTTCTTC. The chain couples TRBV5-6 to TRBJ2-1; 12 bases line up with TRBD2. Germline CDR1 SGHDT, CDR2 YYEEEE. V lost 4 bases and J lost 0; bases outside the gene matches: 5. This CDR3 has 17 amino acids.

The chain has TRBV21-1 and TRBJ2-1; the table's D call TRBD1 went unverified against the DNA. TRBV21-1 is shown as a pseudogene. The CDR3 is 12 amino acids. The CDR3 DNA reads TGTGCCAGGCAGGCCCGCCGGCGTGAGCAGTTCTTC. Its protein product is CARQARRREQFF.

The chain links TRBV30 to TRBJ1-1; D might be TRBD1 (5 bases). The CDR3 is 14 residues long. V shed 0 bases and J shed 2 bases, with 10 bases lying between them. Germline CDR1 reads GTSNPN; CDR2 reads SVGIG (reference sequence). The CDR3 region has the DNA TGTGCCTGGAGTGTGATAGGGGTTAACACTGAAGCTTTCTTT. Translating it yields CAWSVIGVNTEAFF.

This chain connects TRBV6-6 to TRBJ1-5; D is unresolved. The V end lost 2 bases, the J end lost 1 base, and 6 bases lay between the germline ends. The CDR3 consists of 14 residues. The V gene's germline CDR1 is MNHNY and CDR2 SVGAGI (reference sequence). The CDR3 DNA is TGTGCCAGCAGTTACCCGGGAAGCAATCAGCCCCAGCATTTT. Protein product: CASSYPGSNQPQHF.

The chain carries TRBV4-1 and TRBJ2-7, with D uncertain. Germline assignment: CDR1 MGHRA and CDR2 YSYEKL. The CDR3 has 14 amino acids. V gave up 2 bases and J gave up 3 bases, with 11 bases separating them. CDR3 sequence (DNA): TGCGCCAGCAGCCAAAGCCCTGGGCTCTACGAGCAGTACTTC. This gives the protein CASSQSPGLYEQYF.